The 28 T cell receptor beta chains reported below all come from one sample, sequenced in a study of cytomegalovirus exposure and HLA in healthy donors (dated by TCRdb to 2016 to 2017). The library came from the immunoSEQ multiplex PCR assay. For the multiplex PCR, a mixture combining 60 forward primers for TCR Vbeta segments and 13 reverse primers for TCR Jbeta segments was used. This immuneACCESS table, as held by TCRdb, lists in-frame sequences with V and J called but not all clones. Of the missing ones, under half trace to an unresolved V gene in checked studies; the others have no known cause. This sample lists some 110,000 clones; 81% were detected once. 3.9% of the sample goes to the ten largest clones. Sequenced input: PBMCs. All receptors come from a woman aged 30 to 39 in good health and CMV-seronegative.

The V call is TRBV7-6, the J call TRBJ1-2; D gene uncertain. The CDR3 totals 13 residues. From germline, CDR1 is SGHVS and CDR2 FNYEAQ. V was clipped by 5 bases and J by 4 bases, with 11 bases between them. CDR3 DNA sequence: TGTGCCAGCAGCCCAGAGGGTGCCTATGGCTACACCTTC. Translating gives CASSPEGAYGYTF.

The rearrangement joins TRBV28 to TRBJ1-1, with D perhaps TRBD1 (5 bases). Trimming stripped 2 bases from V and 8 bases from J, with 9 bases between. This CDR3 is built from 12 residues. Germline CDR1 and CDR2: MDHEN and SYDVKM. CDR3 DNA: TGTGCCAGCAGTTTAAGCCACAGGGAAGCTTTCTTT. As protein: CASSLSHREAFF.

The V gene is TRBV6-1, the J gene TRBJ2-1; D may be TRBD1 (6 bases). V was shortened by 1 base and J by 9 bases, with 13 bases between the two germline ends. The V gene's germline CDR1 is MNHNS and CDR2 SASEGT. The CDR3 spans 14 residues. The CDR3 bases are TGTGCCAGCAGTGAAGTAGTAGACAGGAGTGAGCAGTTCTTC. It is translated as CASSEVVDRSEQFF.

This chain links TRBV19 with TRBJ2-7, with TRBD1 matching 9 bases. The CDR3 loop spans 14 amino acids. J lost 5 bases, V lost 6 bases, and 8 bases had no gene match. CDR1 is LNHDA, CDR2 SQIVND, per germline (reference sequence). The CDR3 region is CASSRGQGPNEQYF. In nucleotides, the CDR3 is TGTGCCAGTAGCCGAGGACAGGGGCCCAACGAGCAGTACTTC.

The chain has TRBV28 and TRBJ2-7, with D maybe TRBD1 (5 bases). CDR1 MDHEN and CDR2 SYDVKM come from the germline V gene. This CDR3 is 13 amino acids long. V lost 3 bases and J 6 bases, leaving 12 bases between the germline ends. For the CDR3, the DNA is TGTGCCAGCAGTTTTCGTAGGGGTGGCGAGCAGTACTTC. It translates to CASSFRRGGEQYF. Based on the CDR3 plus reference TRBV28 and TRBJ2-7, the full variable domain is DVKVTQSSRYLVKRTGEKVFLECVQDMDHENMFWYRQDPGLGLRLIYFSYDVKMKEKGDIPEGYSVSREKKERFSLILESASTNQTSMYLCASSFRRGGEQYFGPGTRLTVT.

This rearrangement joins TRBV25-1 to TRBJ1-1, with D tentatively TRBD1 (5 bases). Trimming took 6 bases from V and 10 from J, leaving 18 bases between them. Germline loops: CDR1 MGHDK, CDR2 SYGVNS. The CDR3 extends over 13 amino acids. This CDR3 reads CASSGWGVEVAFF. CDR3 bases: TGTGCCAGCAGCGGCTGGGGGGTTGAGGTAGCTTTCTTT.

This rearrangement joins TRBV10-2 to TRBJ2-2; D is perhaps TRBD1 (5 bases). Trimming left V 11 bases short and J 5 bases short, with 12 bases between. CDR1 and CDR2 from the germline V gene are WSHSY and SAAADI. The CDR3 runs 12 residues. The CDR3 DNA reads as TGCGCCGGGGCGGTCGCGACCGGGGAGCTGTTTTTT. Amino acid sequence: CAGAVATGELFF.

The chain recombines TRBV28 with TRBJ2-7, with D possibly being TRBD1 (6 bases). Germline V lookup: CDR1 MDHEN, CDR2 SYDVKM. CDR3 length: 16 amino acids. V was pared by 4 bases and J by 6 bases, with 22 bases between. CDR3 protein: CASSSVDPRGGFEQYF. The DNA for the CDR3 is TGTGCCAGCAGTTCGGTGGACCCACGTGGGGGCTTCGAGCAGTACTTC.

The chain combines TRBV19 with TRBJ1-1; no definite D call. The V and J ends lost 9 bases and 1 base respectively, with 6 bases between them. Germline CDR1 and CDR2: LNHDA and SQIVND (reference sequence). The CDR3 extends over 11 amino acids. The CDR3 loop reads CASSRNTEAFF. CDR3 sequence (DNA): TGTGCCAGCTCCCGGAACACTGAAGCTTTCTTT.

The J gene is TRBJ2-1, the V gene TRBV5-4; 12 nucleotides match TRBD2. This CDR3 region has 15 residues. Germline lookup yields CDR1 SGHNT and CDR2 YYREEE (reference sequence). V was pared by 4 bases and J by 3 bases, with 2 bases of the junction left unmatched. CDR3 nucleotides: TGTGCCAGCAGCATGACTAGCGGGAGCTACAATGAGCAGTTCTTC. Protein: CASSMTSGSYNEQFF.

CDR3 nucleotides: TGTGCCAGCAGCTTGGGGCGTGTGTGGAGTCCCAACTACGAGCAGTACTTC. Encoded protein: CASSLGRVWSPNYEQYF. The V gene is TRBV5-4, the J gene TRBJ2-7; D uncertain. Germline CDR1 reads SGHNT; CDR2 reads YYREEE (reference sequence). This CDR3 spans 17 amino acids. The germline V and J ends were trimmed by 0 bases and 3 bases, with 19 bases remaining between them.

The gene calls are TRBV11-2 and TRBJ2-5, with a tentative D call TRBD1 (5 bases). The CDR3 has 15 amino acids. CDR1 and CDR2 from the germline V gene are SGHAT and FQNNGV. V lost 0 bases and J lost 5, with 13 bases in between. In DNA, the CDR3 is TGTGCCAGCAGCTTAGACGGCCTTCAGGGCGAGACCCAGTACTTC. Amino acid sequence: CASSLDGLQGETQYF.

The J gene is TRBJ2-7, the V gene TRBV6-5, with TRBD1 matching over 10 bases. This CDR3 spans 15 amino acids. From germline, CDR1 is MNHEY and CDR2 SVGAGI. V lost 4 bases to trimming and J lost 7 bases; unmatched junction nucleotides: 10. The CDR3 is CASSFSPGQGWEQYF. CDR3 coding DNA: TGTGCCAGCAGTTTCTCTCCGGGACAGGGGTGGGAGCAGTACTTC.

This chain uses TRBV9 with TRBJ1-4; D is ambiguous. The CDR3 loop spans 15 amino acids. Between the trimmed V and J ends, which lost 0 bases and 3 bases, there was a span of 9 bases. The V gene's germline CDR1 is SGDLS and CDR2 YYNGEE. CDR3 coding DNA: TGTGCCAGCAGCGTAGCGGCAGGTGCTAATGAAAAACTGTTTTTT. Amino acid sequence: CASSVAAGANEKLFF. Drawing the rest from reference TRBV9 and TRBJ1-4, the complete variable domain is DSGVTQTPKHLITATGQRVTLRCSPRSGDLSVYWYQQSLDQGLQFLIQYYNGEERAKGNILERFSAQQFPDLHSELNLSSLELGDSALYFCASSVAAGANEKLFFGSGTQLSVL.

The gene calls are TRBV5-1 and TRBJ1-1; the D gene is possibly TRBD1 (5 bases). CDR1 is SGHRS and CDR2 is YFSETQ in the germline V gene. Trimming took off 0 bases at V and 3 bases at J, with 9 bases between the two ends. The CDR3 spans 14 residues. CDR3 in amino acids: CASSLALRDTEAFF. DNA of the CDR3: TGCGCCAGCAGCTTGGCCCTCAGGGACACTGAAGCTTTCTTT.

Regarding this clone: Other DNA sequences in this sample translate to the same CDR3. The chain links TRBV9 to TRBJ2-3, with 11 nucleotides matching TRBD2. Germline trimming cut 4 bases from V and 3 bases from J; bases unmatched to any gene: 7. Germline assignment: CDR1 SGDLS and CDR2 YYNGEE. The CDR3 consists of 16 residues. The CDR3 reads CASSPLAGGPTDTQYF. CDR3 DNA: TGTGCCAGCAGCCCCTTAGCGGGAGGGCCGACAGATACGCAGTATTTT.

The V call is TRBV15, the J call TRBJ2-6, with D possibly matching TRBD1 (5 bases). The CDR3 has 19 residues. The germline V gene encodes CDR1 LNHNV and CDR2 YYDKDF (reference sequence). Trimming took 0 bases from V and 4 from J, leaving 19 bases between them. The CDR3, as DNA: TGTGCCACCAGCAGAGATACTGGCAGGGAAGGGGCCGGGGCCAACGTCCTGACTTTC. It codes for CATSRDTGREGAGANVLTF.

The V and J genes are TRBV7-9 and TRBJ2-5; no clear D. Near its end, the DNA agrees better with TRBJ2-7, so the J call may be wrong. This CDR3 comprises 13 residues. The V gene's germline CDR1 is SEHNR and CDR2 FQNEAQ (reference sequence). DNA for the CDR3: TGTGCCAGCAGCTTTGCACAGAGTAACGAGCAGTACTTC. This translates into CASSFAQSNEQYF.

The V gene is TRBV13, the J gene TRBJ2-1, with D possibly matching TRBD2 (6 bases). CDR3 length: 16 amino acids. The germline V and J ends were trimmed by 4 bases and 5 bases, with 18 bases remaining between them. Germline CDR1 is PRHDT and CDR2 is FYEKMQ (reference sequence). CDR3 in amino acids: CASSYLGRDHDNEQFF. Written as DNA, the CDR3 is TGTGCCAGCAGCTATCTGGGGCGGGACCACGACAATGAGCAGTTCTTC.

Only a few counts were recorded for this clone. The chain uses TRBV11-3 and TRBJ1-6; 8 bases match TRBD1. V was pared by 5 bases and J by 8 bases, with 5 bases of the junction left unmatched. This CDR3 is 14 amino acids long. CDR1 and CDR2 (germline): SGHNT, YENEEA. In nucleotides, the CDR3 is TGTGCCAGCAGCCGTCAGGGGGCTGATTCACCCCTCCACTTT. Translating gives CASSRQGADSPLHF.

The gene calls are TRBV30 and TRBJ2-7; a weak D match, TRBD2 (7 bases). In germline, CDR1 is GTSNPN, CDR2 SVGIG (reference sequence). V lost 2 bases, J lost 6 bases, and 14 bases lay in between. The CDR3 loop spans 13 amino acids. CDR3 nucleotides: TGTGCCTGGAGTCCGGGGGGCCAAGCCGAGCAGTACTTC. This encodes CAWSPGGQAEQYF. Full variable domain (rest looked up from reference TRBV30 and TRBJ2-7): SQTIHQWPATLVQPVGSPLSLECTVEGTSNPNLYWYRQAAGRGLQLLFYSVGIGQISSEVPQNLSASRPQDRQFILSSKKLLLSDSGFYLCAWSPGGQAEQYFGPGTRLTVT.

This sequence joins TRBV9 and TRBJ2-2; 9 nucleotides line up with TRBD1. The germline CDR1 and CDR2 sequences are SGDLS and YYNGEE. Trimming removed 3 bases from V and 4 bases from J; junction bases left unmatched: 10. This CDR3 is built from 17 residues. This chain's CDR3 is CASSEHGQGFGTGELFF. The CDR3 nucleotides read TGTGCCAGCAGCGAACACGGACAGGGGTTTGGCACCGGGGAGCTGTTTTTT.

This chain joins TRBV28 and TRBJ2-5; D might be TRBD1 (5 bases). Per germline, CDR1 MDHEN and CDR2 SYDVKM. This CDR3 spans 14 amino acids. V was shortened by 3 bases and J by 1 base, with 9 bases between the two germline ends. CDR3 DNA sequence: TGTGCCAGCAGTTTGCCCAGGGCCCAAGAGACCCAGTACTTC. Protein sequence: CASSLPRAQETQYF.

This clone was detected only once. V usage is TRBV20-1 and J usage is TRBJ1-1; D is perhaps TRBD1 (6 bases). CDR3 size: 11 residues. V was trimmed by 3 bases and J by 11 bases, leaving 13 bases between them. Germline values: CDR1 DFQATT, CDR2 SNEGSKA (reference sequence). This CDR3 is CSARDSQRAFF. For the CDR3, the DNA is TGCAGTGCTAGGGACAGCCAAAGGGCTTTCTTT.

CDR3 in amino acids: CASSQDGGNEQFF. CDR3 coding DNA: TGCGCCAGCAGCCAAGATGGGGGGAATGAGCAGTTCTTC. The chain couples TRBV4-3 to TRBJ2-1; perhaps TRBD2 as D (6 bases). Deletions cut 0 bases from V and 7 bases from J, with 7 bases between. The CDR3 runs 13 residues. Per the germline V gene, CDR1 is LGHNA and CDR2 is YSLEER.

This chain joins TRBV9 and TRBJ1-2; perhaps TRBD1 as D (6 bases). The germline V gene has CDR1 SGDLS and CDR2 YYNGEE. There are 15 residues in the CDR3. V was clipped by 0 bases and J by 3 bases, with 12 bases between them. The CDR3: CASSVDAGGDYGYTF. The CDR3 region has the DNA TGTGCCAGCAGCGTAGACGCTGGGGGCGACTATGGCTACACCTTC. The full variable domain, its missing parts supplied by reference TRBV9 and TRBJ1-2, is DSGVTQTPKHLITATGQRVTLRCSPRSGDLSVYWYQQSLDQGLQFLIQYYNGEERAKGNILERFSAQQFPDLHSELNLSSLELGDSALYFCASSVDAGGDYGYTFGSGTRLTVV.

This clone was seen a handful of times. This chain uses TRBV5-4 with TRBJ2-1; 9 positions match TRBD2. The J segment lost 5 bases and the V segment lost 0 bases, leaving 3 bases of the junction unmatched. Germline V gene lookup returns CDR1 SGHNT and CDR2 YYREEE (reference sequence). The CDR3 loop spans 15 amino acids. CDR3: CASSLASGADNEQFF. The CDR3 DNA reads TGTGCCAGCAGCTTGGCTAGCGGGGCCGACAATGAGCAGTTCTTC.

A note on this clone: Mismatch with germline at one junction end may stem from a read error. The J gene is TRBJ1-4, the V gene TRBV7-9; TRBD1 matches 8 bases. CDR1 and CDR2 from the germline V gene are SEHNR and FQNEAQ (reference sequence). The CDR3 length is 16 residues. The CDR3 is CSSSLAGTGGKEKLFF. The CDR3 bases are TGTTCCAGCAGCTTAGCGGGCACAGGGGGAAAGGAAAAACTGTTTTTT.